What follows describes a single TCR beta chain. Germline lookup yields CDR1 GTSNPN and CDR2 SVGIG (reference sequence). V shed 4 bases and J 6 bases; nucleotides not matched to a gene: 6. The CDR3 length is 13 residues. The data are from a study of blood T cell repertoires in COVID-19. Turning to the study itself: COVID-19 samples from acute and convalescent phases originated in the United States, Italy and Spain. In each case, the material was cDNA or gDNA derived from T cells, B-cell-depleted T cells, or PBMCs.

Authors' data handling: From reference gene primer amplification, estimates of nucleated cell counts were derived. TCRdb keeps only in-frame clones here, not all; method: immunoSEQ multiplex PCR. V, J and clone size are those of that table, while D and trimming were read from the DNA. The profile shows 150,000 or so clones, about 89% of them singletons. Sequencing input: peripheral blood. The receptor was derived from a man in his fifties with acute or convalescent COVID-19. This chain uses TRBV30 with TRBJ1-5; 7 nucleotides line up with TRBD1. CDR3 residues: CAWNRGFGQPQHF. The CDR3 DNA follows: TGTGCCTGGAACAGGGGATTCGGTCAGCCCCAGCATTTT.